This T cell receptor beta chain was recovered during a study of human T cells and chemical hapten exposure. Overall study context: Patch tests containing 0.01% DPC, applied to the upper back, were read at 6 days. Study outcomes and limitations: Alopecia in the donors means their immune response may deviate from healthy people's.

Germline assignment: CDR1 MDHEN and CDR2 SYDVKM. V dropped 4 bases and J dropped 5 bases, with 20 bases sitting between them. The CDR3 contains 16 residues. Individual cDNA molecules (in the library) carried attached unique molecular identifiers. TCRdb ran MiXCR on the RACE reads and lists one entry per CDR3 protein. Here the sample spans a few hundred thousand distinct CDR3 sequences, around 9.3% being singletons. Time point reported: pre-sensitization, week 0. Treatment given: therapeutic diphenylcyclopropenone sensitization with weekly scalp DPC. Only a few counts were recorded for this clonotype. The antigen remains undetermined.

This receptor was identified in a woman aged 40 to 49 with alopecia areata. Some clones in this sample may be carry-over from other donors' samples. J is TRBJ2-5 and V is TRBV28; D unclear. The input for sequencing was whole blood, taken in connection with sensitization to the hapten diphenylcyclopropenone (DPC). For the CDR3, the DNA is TGTGCCAGCAGTTCGCCGTCGACCCTTGTAACGGAGACCCAGTACTTC. It yields the protein CASSSPSTLVTETQYF.